This entry lists 29 T cell receptor beta chains sequenced from one sample in a study of CD8 T cells in Susac syndrome. Reverse transcription of 0.5 to 1 ug RNA was performed with random hexamers. TCRdb re-derived calls from the immunoSEQ multiplex PCR reads in MiXCR, one entry per CDR3 protein. This table holds 150,000 to 200,000 distinct CDR3 sequences, roughly 95% found once. Material: CD4+ T cells from PBMCs. All receptors come from a human donor with Susac syndrome.

The chain carries TRBV11-2 and TRBJ2-1; 10 bases match TRBD1. V lost 5 bases and J lost 7; bases outside the gene matches: 8. Germline CDR1 is SGHAT and CDR2 is FQNNGV. The CDR3 is made up of 15 amino acids. Here the CDR3 reads CASSQFRDRGNEQFF. CDR3 nucleotide sequence: TGTGCCAGCAGCCAATTCCGGGACAGGGGAAATGAGCAGTTCTTC. Together with reference TRBV11-2 and TRBJ2-1, the CDR3 gives the full variable domain: EAGVAQSPRYKIIEKRQSVAFWCNPISGHATLYWYQQILGQGPKLLIQFQNNGVVDDSQLPKDRFSAERLKGVDSTLKIQPAKLEDSAVYLCASSQFRDRGNEQFFGPGTRLTVL.

This clonotype was seen just once. The chain uses TRBV7-2 and TRBJ1-1; no clear D gene. The V end lost 3 bases, the J end lost 1 base, and 9 bases lay between the germline ends. CDR1 is SGHTA, CDR2 FQGNSA, per germline. The CDR3 contains 14 residues. The CDR3 loop reads CASSFGHQNTEAFF. CDR3 nucleotides: TGTGCCAGCAGCTTTGGTCATCAGAACACTGAAGCTTTCTTT. Combining the CDR3 with reference TRBV7-2 and TRBJ1-1 gives the whole variable domain GAGVSQSPSNKVTEKGKDVELRCDPISGHTALYWYRQSLGQGLEFLIYFQGNSAPDKSGLPSDRFSAERTGGSVSTLTIQRTQQEDSAVYLCASSFGHQNTEAFFGQGTRLTVV.

The chain joins TRBV18 to TRBJ2-7; D is perhaps TRBD1 (6 bases). V lost 1 base and J lost 6, with 7 bases in between. The V gene's germline CDR1 is KGHSH and CDR2 LQKENI. This CDR3 comprises 12 residues. The CDR3 DNA follows: TGTGCCAGCTCACCACTCAGGGGCGAGCAGTACTTC. Residues: CASSPLRGEQYF.

The chain employs TRBV2 and TRBJ2-1, with 7 bases identical to TRBD2. The V segment lost 6 bases and the J segment 2 bases; nucleotides outside the gene matches: 7. This CDR3 spans 15 amino acids. CDR1 is SNHLY and CDR2 is FYNNEI in the germline V gene. The CDR3 here is CASRTGLSPYNEQFF. The CDR3 bases are TGTGCCAGCAGGACGGGACTAAGCCCCTACAATGAGCAGTTCTTC.

This chain joins TRBV9 and TRBJ1-4; TRBD1 matches 10 bases. J lost 7 bases, V lost 2 bases, and 5 bases had no gene match. The CDR3 consists of 15 residues. The germline CDR1 and CDR2 sequences are SGDLS and YYNGEE. DNA of the CDR3: TGTGCCAGCAGCGTCCGGACAGGGGGATTTGAAAAACTGTTTTTT. This gives the protein CASSVRTGGFEKLFF.

This clonotype was picked up one time. For the CDR3, the DNA is TGTGCCAGCAGCCAAGATCGTTGGATGAACACTGAAGCTTTCTTT. This gives the protein CASSQDRWMNTEAFF. The chain is built from TRBV3-1 and TRBJ1-1; no firm D call. Trimming removed 0 bases from V and 0 bases from J, with 8 bases in between. CDR1 and CDR2 (germline): LGHDT, YNNKEL (reference sequence). The CDR3 spans 15 residues.

V usage is TRBV30 and J usage is TRBJ2-5, with D hard to call. Trimming pared 5 bases from V and 7 bases from J, leaving 11 bases between. The germline CDR1 and CDR2 sequences are GTSNPN and SVGIG (reference sequence). This CDR3 has 11 amino acids. CDR3 in amino acids: CAWRPLGTQYF. CDR3 coding DNA: TGTGCCTGGCGACCTCTTGGGACCCAGTACTTC. Full variable domain (rest looked up from reference TRBV30 and TRBJ2-5): SQTIHQWPATLVQPVGSPLSLECTVEGTSNPNLYWYRQAAGRGLQLLFYSVGIGQISSEVPQNLSASRPQDRQFILSSKKLLLSDSGFYLCAWRPLGTQYFGPGTRLLVL.

The genes are TRBV30 and TRBJ2-5; TRBD2 aligns across 7 bases. V lost 1 base to trimming and J lost 4 bases; unmatched junction nucleotides: 3. The CDR3 covers 13 residues. Germline values: CDR1 GTSNPN, CDR2 SVGIG (reference sequence). The CDR3 DNA sequence: TGTGCCTGGAGTGGGGCTAGCGGAGAGACCCAGTACTTC. Encoded protein: CAWSGASGETQYF.

The chain carries TRBV11-2 and TRBJ1-1; D is perhaps TRBD1 (5 bases). The germline V and J ends were trimmed by 4 bases and 1 base, with 10 bases remaining between them. In germline, CDR1 is SGHAT, CDR2 FQNNGV. The CDR3 totals 14 residues. The CDR3 sequence: CASSSYGGNTEAFF. CDR3 coding DNA: TGTGCCAGCAGCTCTTACGGGGGGAACACTGAAGCTTTCTTT.

The CDR3 DNA reads TGTGCCAGCAGCCAGACAGGGGTTTTATTAACGGGCAAAAACATTCAGTACTTC. Its protein product is CASSQTGVLLTGKNIQYF. The chain uses TRBV28 and TRBJ2-4; TRBD1 matches at 8 bases. Germline V gene lookup returns CDR1 MDHEN and CDR2 SYDVKM. The CDR3 has 18 residues. Trimming took 6 bases from V and 3 from J; bases not matched to a gene: 16.

The chain employs TRBV15 and TRBJ2-1; 8 bases are a match to TRBD2. From germline, CDR1 is LNHNV and CDR2 YYDKDF (reference sequence). After removal of 5 bases from V and 6 bases from J, the junction contained 9 bases not matched to a gene. There are 15 residues in the CDR3. In DNA form, the CDR3 reads TGTGCCACCAGCGGGGCGGCAGCGGGGGTCAATGAGCAGTTCTTC. It codes for CATSGAAAGVNEQFF.

This chain uses TRBV9 with TRBJ2-5; 10 bases align to TRBD2. The V gene end was trimmed by 0 bases and the J gene end by 5 bases; junction bases not matched to a gene: 7. This CDR3 has 16 amino acids. The germline V gene encodes CDR1 SGDLS and CDR2 YYNGEE. As DNA, the CDR3 is TGTGCCAGCAGCGTAGGAGTAGCGGGAGGAATGGAGACCCAGTACTTC. Protein sequence: CASSVGVAGGMETQYF.

The chain employs TRBV9 and TRBJ2-1; D unclear. The germline CDR1 and CDR2 sequences are SGDLS and YYNGEE. The CDR3 contains 15 residues. Trimming took off 4 bases at V and 4 bases at J, with 15 bases between the two ends. The CDR3 protein is CASSPGGFQYNEQFF. The CDR3 bases are TGTGCCAGCAGCCCCGGTGGCTTCCAATACAATGAGCAGTTCTTC.

The V call is TRBV18, the J call TRBJ2-6; 7 bases align to TRBD1. V shed 3 bases, J shed 1 base, and the junction held 3 bases outside the gene matches. The germline V gene has CDR1 KGHSH and CDR2 LQKENI. CDR3 length: 16 amino acids. The CDR3 region has the DNA TGTGCCAGCTCACCTCAGACAGGGTCTGGGGCCAACGTCCTGACTTTC. Protein: CASSPQTGSGANVLTF.

The J gene is TRBJ1-2, the V gene TRBV6-2 or TRBV6-3; possible D gene TRBD1, 5 bases. The CDR3 contains 12 residues. Germline V gene sequence: CDR1 MNHEY, CDR2 SVGEGT. V was cut by 8 bases and J by 5 bases, with 12 bases left in between. The chain's CDR3 is CASGTQVYGYTF. The CDR3 bases are TGTGCCAGCGGTACACAGGTATATGGCTACACCTTC.

This chain joins TRBV29-1 and TRBJ2-2; 9 bases match TRBD2. The CDR3 length is 15 residues. CDR1 is SQVTM and CDR2 is ANQGSEA in the germline V gene. After removal of 3 bases from V and 5 bases from J, the junction contained 7 bases not matched to a gene. The CDR3 sequence: CSVEMLAGYTGELFF. In nucleotides, the CDR3 is TGCAGCGTTGAGATGCTAGCGGGATATACCGGGGAGCTGTTTTTT.

The V and J genes are TRBV9 and TRBJ1-1; D not resolved. Germline CDR1 reads SGDLS; CDR2 reads YYNGEE. The CDR3 covers 14 residues. V gave up 0 bases and J gave up 0 bases, with 6 bases separating them. CDR3: CASSVDPVNTEAFF. The CDR3 bases are TGTGCCAGCAGCGTAGATCCAGTGAACACTGAAGCTTTCTTT.

J is TRBJ1-1 and V is TRBV9, with 7 positions matching TRBD1. Looked up from germline, CDR1 is SGDLS and CDR2 is YYNGEE. The CDR3 sequence is 15 residues long. V trimming: 0 bases; J trimming: 2 bases; junction bases outside the gene matches: 4. CDR3 loop: CASSVGNRGNTEAFF. The CDR3, as DNA: TGTGCCAGCAGCGTAGGGAACAGGGGCAACACTGAAGCTTTCTTT.

Here the CDR3 DNA reads TGTGCCAGTAGACTGGGGGCGTTAGACTCCTACGAGCAGTACTTC. It encodes CASRLGALDSYEQYF. The chain combines TRBV19 with TRBJ2-7; a possible D gene is TRBD1 (6 bases). V was cut by 6 bases and J by 0 bases, with 15 bases left in between. Looked up from germline, CDR1 is LNHDA and CDR2 is SQIVND (reference sequence). The CDR3 totals 15 residues.

This rearrangement joins TRBV19 to TRBJ2-1; D may match TRBD1 or TRBD2 (6 bases each). Trimming removed 5 bases from V and 1 base from J, with 18 bases in between. This CDR3 comprises 17 residues. The germline V gene has CDR1 LNHDA and CDR2 SQIVND (reference sequence). The CDR3 region is CASSPFLTGASYNEQFF. The DNA of the CDR3 is TGTGCCAGTAGTCCCTTCCTGACGGGGGCTTCCTACAATGAGCAGTTCTTC.

This clonotype showed up just once. CDR3 bases: TGTGCCAGCAGCTTCGGGATGAACACTGAAGCTTTCTTT. It translates to CASSFGMNTEAFF. The chain joins TRBV7-3 to TRBJ1-1; D is ambiguous. V lost 3 bases and J lost 0, with 5 bases in between. The CDR3 contains 13 residues. The V gene's germline CDR1 is SGHTA and CDR2 FQGTGA.

This sequence joins TRBV29-1 and TRBJ2-5, with D hard to call. V was cut by 4 bases and J by 3 bases, with 9 bases left in between. Per germline, CDR1 SQVTM and CDR2 ANQGSEA. The CDR3 extends over 12 amino acids. The CDR3 reads CSVAHVKETQYF. The CDR3 nucleotides are TGCAGCGTTGCCCACGTAAAAGAGACCCAGTACTTC. The full variable domain, in which reference TRBV29-1 and TRBJ2-5 provide the parts outside the CDR3, is SAVISQKPSRDICQRGTSLTIQCQVDSQVTMMFWYRQQPGQSLTLIATANQGSEATYESGFVIDKFPISRPNLTFSTLTVSNMSPEDSSIYLCSVAHVKETQYFGPGTRLLVL.

The chain combines TRBV7-8 with TRBJ2-1; D might be TRBD2 (5 bases). This CDR3 region has 17 residues. The ends were cut back, 1 base at V and 3 bases at J, with 16 bases in the middle. In germline, CDR1 is SGHVS, CDR2 FQNEAQ. The CDR3 DNA reads as TGTGCCAGCAGCTTAGGGGCGAACCAGCGGCGCTACAATGAGCAGTTCTTC. Translated: CASSLGANQRRYNEQFF.

This clonotype occurred once. The V gene is TRBV12-3 or TRBV12-4, the J gene TRBJ2-4; 8 positions agree with TRBD2. J was trimmed by 3 bases and V by 6 bases; bases with no gene match: 7. The CDR3 sequence is 15 residues long. Here the CDR3 reads CASSISGIGKNIQYF. CDR3 bases: TGTGCCAGCAGCATTAGCGGGATTGGCAAAAACATTCAGTACTTC.

The chain is built from TRBV29-1 and TRBJ2-1; D gene ambiguous. This CDR3 comprises 13 residues. CDR1 and CDR2 (germline): SQVTM, ANQGSEA. Trimming removed 4 bases from V and 10 bases from J, with 17 bases in between. CDR3 bases: TGCAGCGTTGTCTTGCGCCTGCTCGGGGAGCAGTTCTTC. This gives the protein CSVVLRLLGEQFF.

The chain combines TRBV29-1 with TRBJ2-5; either TRBD1 or TRBD2 may fit D (6 bases each). The CDR3 is made up of 13 amino acids. Trimming stripped 3 bases from V and 5 bases from J, with 13 bases between. Germline assignment: CDR1 SQVTM and CDR2 ANQGSEA. The DNA of the CDR3 is TGCAGCGTTGAGAGGGGGGTAGGGGAGACCCAGTACTTC. This gives the protein CSVERGVGETQYF.

The chain combines TRBV12-3 or TRBV12-4 with TRBJ2-7; the match to TRBD1 covers 7 bases. The CDR3 consists of 16 residues. V lost 5 bases, J lost 2 bases, and 12 bases stayed unmatched. CDR3 nucleotides: TGTGCCAGCAGTCACTACCCCGGGACAGTTACCTACGAGCAGTACGTC. Residues: CASSHYPGTVTYEQYV.

V usage is TRBV29-1 and J usage is TRBJ2-7; 7 positions agree with TRBD1. J gave up 5 bases and V 4 bases, and 5 bases lay outside the gene matches. The CDR3 extends over 12 amino acids. Germline assignment: CDR1 SQVTM and CDR2 ANQGSEA. DNA for the CDR3: TGCAGCGTTGGGACCGGGACAGACGAGCAGTACTTC. It codes for CSVGTGTDEQYF.

The chain combines TRBV21-1 with TRBJ2-7; TRBD2, as called in the table, went unchecked against the DNA. TRBV21-1 is listed as a pseudogene. The CDR3 loop spans 15 amino acids. CDR3 residues: CASIPGPYYSYEQYV. CDR3 in DNA: TGTGCCAGCATTCCGGGGCCCTATTATTCCTACGAGCAGTACGTC.